This T cell receptor beta chain is from a study of blood T cell repertoires in COVID-19. Overall study context: The United States, Italy and Spain supplied acute and convalescent COVID-19 samples.

Data came from immunoSEQ multiplex PCR; TCRdb stores just in-frame clones and leaves some out. Of 300,000 or so clones in the sample, around 86% were seen once. Participant age was roughly 18 to 95 years, and participants resided in fewer than 30 US areas. Recovered status in Cohort 3 required two negative PCRs, clearance, or symptom resolution. CDR3 length: 14 residues. Germline V lookup: CDR1 LNHNV, CDR2 YYDKDF (reference sequence). V lost 9 bases, J lost 4 bases, and 15 bases lay in between. The source of this sequence is a woman younger than 35 who had recovered from COVID-19. Sequenced: PBMCs or T cells enriched from blood (not recorded which). V is TRBV15 and J is TRBJ1-4; a possible D gene is TRBD1 (5 bases). The CDR3 DNA follows: TGTGCCACGAAGAGGTTACAGGATAATGAAAAACTGTTTTTT. It encodes CATKRLQDNEKLFF.